The rows below give T cell receptor beta chains drawn from one sample of a study of cytomegalovirus exposure and HLA in healthy donors. The method was immunoSEQ multiplex PCR; TCRdb's version includes in-frame clones alone and lacks a portion of them. Here the sample spans approximately 170,000 clones, 80% to 90% being singletons. Sequenced: PBMCs. These TCRs come from a woman under 30 in good health and CMV-seronegative. The CDR3 runs from the conserved cysteine through the conserved F or W.

V gene	J gene	CDR3 protein
TRBV2	TRBJ2-7	CASSEATSGLYEQYF
TRBV4-3	TRBJ2-7	CASSPFSGKGYEQYF
TRBV7-9	TRBJ1-4	CAIGQGAQIRGEKLFF
TRBV7-9	TRBJ2-7	CASSLRTSGNYEQYF
TRBV7-3	TRBJ2-5	CASSLVEQGAGETQYF
TRBV11-3	TRBJ1-1	CASSLGQPVNAEAFF
TRBV5-4	TRBJ1-2	CASSSIQPGQEYTF
TRBV6-5	TRBJ1-1	CASFPPGQGAAFF
TRBV28	TRBJ1-2	CASSFRQGDGYTF
TRBV27	TRBJ2-1	CASSLNPGLLNEQFF
TRBV6-6	TRBJ1-3	CASGHSDTSGNTIYF
TRBV27	TRBJ2-7	CASSLLGSPTYEQYF
TRBV11-2	TRBJ2-5	CASSLDPAGEEETQYF
TRBV30	TRBJ1-3	CARSVLENTIYF
TRBV5-1	TRBJ2-7	CASSLGGTGGYEQYF
TRBV5-5	TRBJ2-2	CASSLAYPYGELFF
TRBV10-3	TRBJ2-1	CAISLNSGSTYNEQFF
TRBV5-1	TRBJ2-1	CASSPELAGGPMNEQFF
TRBV6-4	TRBJ2-3	CASSPGLAGASDTQYF
TRBV10-3	TRBJ2-7	CASGGSPYEQYF
TRBV2	TRBJ2-5	CASSRDFQETQYF
TRBV11-2	TRBJ2-1	CASSPRGGRAHEQFF
TRBV29-1	TRBJ2-5	CSVVAQGAIETQYF
TRBV7-9	TRBJ1-2	CASSQPIQQGPYGYTF
TRBV11-3	TRBJ2-1	CASSLNYVGEQFF
TRBV5-1	TRBJ1-1	CASSTATGDLAFF
TRBV4-1	TRBJ2-7	CASSQGRGTGAEEQYF